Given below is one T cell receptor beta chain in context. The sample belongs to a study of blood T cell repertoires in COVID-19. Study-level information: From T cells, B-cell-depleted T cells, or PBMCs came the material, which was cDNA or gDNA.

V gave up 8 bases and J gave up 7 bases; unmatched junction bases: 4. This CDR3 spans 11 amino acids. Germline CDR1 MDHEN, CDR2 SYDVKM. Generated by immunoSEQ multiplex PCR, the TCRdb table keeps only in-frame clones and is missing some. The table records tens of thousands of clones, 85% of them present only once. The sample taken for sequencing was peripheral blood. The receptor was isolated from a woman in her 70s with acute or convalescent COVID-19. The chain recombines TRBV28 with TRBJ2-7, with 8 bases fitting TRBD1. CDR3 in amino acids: CASADRGEQYV. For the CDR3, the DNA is TGTGCCAGCGCTGACAGGGGTGAGCAGTACGTC.